The 30 T cell receptor beta chains in this list originate from one sample, sequenced in a study of blood T cell repertoires in COVID-19. TCRdb keeps only in-frame clones here, not all; method: immunoSEQ multiplex PCR. The sample consists of 390,000 or so clones, roughly 90% of them appearing once. The sample was peripheral blood. The receptors shown here come from a man younger than 30 with active or convalescent COVID-19.

The chain links TRBV27 to TRBJ2-7; no reliable D call. Germline CDR1 is MNHEY and CDR2 is SMNVEV (reference sequence). The CDR3 length is 15 residues. Deletions cut 5 bases from V and 3 bases from J, with 17 bases between. The CDR3 reads CASSPPQQARYEQYF. In DNA form, the CDR3 reads TGTGCCAGCAGTCCCCCCCAGCAGGCCCGCTACGAGCAGTACTTC.

V gene TRBV12-5 combines with J gene TRBJ1-5; D unresolved. The CDR3 is made up of 15 amino acids. Per germline, CDR1 LGHNT and CDR2 FRNRAP. The V gene lost 1 base and the J gene lost 3 bases, with 10 bases spanning the gap. As DNA, the CDR3 is TGTGCTAGTGGTTTGGGAGGGCGGAACAATCAGCCCCAGCATTTT. Its protein is CASGLGGRNNQPQHF.

V gene TRBV18 combines with J gene TRBJ1-5, with D unclear. Between the trimmed V and J ends, which lost 0 bases and 3 bases, there was a span of 9 bases. CDR1 is KGHSH, CDR2 LQKENI, per germline. This CDR3 region has 15 residues. The CDR3 is CASSPPGGLNQPQHF. In DNA form, the CDR3 reads TGTGCCAGCTCACCACCAGGAGGGCTCAATCAGCCCCAGCATTTT.

The count of this clone is one. This chain joins TRBV18 and TRBJ1-1, with TRBD1 matching 8 bases. The CDR3 totals 14 residues. From germline, CDR1 is KGHSH and CDR2 LQKENI. The J segment lost 1 base and the V segment lost 3 bases, leaving 1 base of the junction unmatched. The CDR3 is CASSPGQENTEAFF. The CDR3 DNA reads TGTGCCAGCTCACCGGGACAGGAGAACACTGAAGCTTTCTTT.

V gene TRBV28 combines with J gene TRBJ2-1; 10 bases line up with TRBD1. The germline V gene encodes CDR1 MDHEN and CDR2 SYDVKM. The V segment lost 6 bases and the J segment 6 bases; nucleotides outside the gene matches: 8. This CDR3 contains 15 residues. CDR3 residues: CASSPRDRGSNEQFF. In DNA form, the CDR3 reads TGTGCCAGCAGCCCCCGGGACAGGGGAAGCAATGAGCAGTTCTTC.

This chain connects TRBV20-1 to TRBJ1-1; possibly TRBD1 for D (5 bases). The length of the CDR3 is 11 residues. Germline CDR1 is DFQATT and CDR2 is SNEGSKA (reference sequence). V was trimmed by 5 bases and J by 4 bases, leaving 8 bases between them. CDR3 bases: TGCAGTGCTTCCAGGGCCACTGAAGCTTTCTTT. Its protein is CSASRATEAFF.

A single count supports this clone. The chain recombines TRBV28 with TRBJ1-5, with a possible D match to TRBD1 (6 bases). The CDR3 totals 16 residues. Trimming removed 6 bases from V and 4 bases from J, with 19 bases in between. CDR1 MDHEN and CDR2 SYDVKM come from the germline V gene. The CDR3 nucleotides read TGTGCCAGCAGCTCACACCCACAGGGAGGGAATCAGCCCCAGCATTTT. Its translation is CASSSHPQGGNQPQHF.

The chain couples TRBV11-2 to TRBJ2-7; possibly TRBD1 for D (6 bases). Per germline, CDR1 SGHAT and CDR2 FQNNGV. V lost 0 bases to trimming and J lost 4 bases, with 13 bases between them. The CDR3 spans 15 residues. In nucleotides, the CDR3 is TGTGCCAGCAGCTTAGATCCGGACAGCGAGTACGAGCAGTACTTC. It codes for CASSLDPDSEYEQYF.

The chain links TRBV6-2 or TRBV6-3 to TRBJ2-2, with D possibly matching TRBD2 (7 bases). This CDR3 contains 16 residues. The V end lost 0 bases, the J end lost 6 bases, and 14 bases lay between the germline ends. The germline CDR1 and CDR2 sequences are MNHEY and SVGEGT. As DNA, the CDR3 is TGTGCCAGCAGTTACTCAGGCGGGGGCCCGTCCGGGGAGCTGTTTTTT. Its protein product is CASSYSGGGPSGELFF.

This clone was observed a handful of times. This chain joins TRBV5-4 and TRBJ2-5; D is possibly TRBD2 (5 bases). V lost 1 base and J 5 bases, leaving 15 bases between the germline ends. The germline CDR1 and CDR2 sequences are SGHNT and YYREEE (reference sequence). This CDR3 comprises 15 residues. As DNA, the CDR3 is TGTGCCAGCAGCTTGCCCCGTGGGAGTGCGGAGACCCAGTACTTC. It specifies CASSLPRGSAETQYF.

The chain couples TRBV9 to TRBJ1-2; 8 nucleotides agree with TRBD1. This CDR3 has 14 residues. Per the germline V gene, CDR1 is SGDLS and CDR2 is YYNGEE. V lost 3 bases to trimming and J lost 4 bases; unmatched junction nucleotides: 5. The CDR3 DNA reads TGTGCCAGCAGCGACTATACAGGGGGCTATGGCTACACCTTC. Residues: CASSDYTGGYGYTF.

The V call is TRBV9, the J call TRBJ2-5; 15 positions match TRBD2. Germline V gene sequence: CDR1 SGDLS, CDR2 YYNGEE. The CDR3 consists of 17 residues. After removal of 3 bases from V and 5 bases from J, the junction contained 8 bases not matched to a gene. DNA of the CDR3: TGTGCCAGCAGCGCTCGGACTAGCGGGGGGGCCTATGAGACCCAGTACTTC. Translation: CASSARTSGGAYETQYF.

This sequence joins TRBV4-1 and TRBJ2-7; maybe TRBD1 (6 bases). The CDR3 is 18 residues long. Germline CDR1 and CDR2: MGHRA and YSYEKL. V lost 0 bases, J lost 5 bases, and 23 bases lay in between. CDR3 nucleotides: TGCGCCAGCAGCCAAGAGGGGGCAGGTCGATCCTTTAAGGACGAGCAGTACTTC. Its translation: CASSQEGAGRSFKDEQYF.

This chain connects TRBV15 to TRBJ1-6, with 7 bases lining up with TRBD1. The J segment lost 9 bases and the V segment lost 0 bases, leaving 14 bases of the junction unmatched. CDR1 and CDR2 (germline): LNHNV, YYDKDF (reference sequence). This CDR3 has 18 amino acids. DNA of the CDR3: TGTGCCACCAGCAGAGAATCACTAACAGGGGCTCGATCTTCACCCCTCCACTTT. Translating it yields CATSRESLTGARSSPLHF. Full variable domain (rest looked up from reference TRBV15 and TRBJ1-6): DAMVIQNPRYQVTQFGKPVTLSCSQTLNHNVMYWYQQKSSQAPKLLFHYYDKDFNNEADTPDNFQSRRPNTSFCFLDIRSPGLGDTAMYLCATSRESLTGARSSPLHFGNGTRLTVT.

The gene calls are TRBV7-2 and TRBJ1-1, with D perhaps matching TRBD1 (5 bases). Germline CDR1 is SGHTA and CDR2 is FQGNSA. The ends were cut back, 5 bases at V and 4 bases at J, with 14 bases in the middle. There are 14 residues in the CDR3. CDR3 sequence reads: CASSLRLGLTEAFF. The CDR3 DNA sequence: TGTGCCAGCAGCCTTCGACTGGGGCTCACTGAAGCTTTCTTT.

The chain couples TRBV27 to TRBJ1-2, with 12 bases matching TRBD1. The CDR3 spans 15 residues. In germline, CDR1 is MNHEY, CDR2 SMNVEV (reference sequence). Trimming at V came to 3 bases and at J to 4 bases, leaving 3 bases not matched to a gene. The DNA for the CDR3 is TGTGCCAGCAGTTTGGGACAGGGGGCGACCTATGGCTACACCTTC. This gives the protein CASSLGQGATYGYTF.

V usage is TRBV20-1 and J usage is TRBJ1-2; D is perhaps TRBD1 (6 bases). Germline V gene data show CDR1 as DFQATT and CDR2 as SNEGSKA (reference sequence). Between the trimmed V and J ends, which lost 3 bases and 6 bases, there was a span of 17 bases. This CDR3 is built from 14 residues. The CDR3 DNA is TGCAGTGCTAGTCTTGCAGGGGTAGTCGATGGCTACACCTTC. Protein product: CSASLAGVVDGYTF.

V is TRBV6-6 and J is TRBJ2-1; D is perhaps TRBD2 (6 bases). Germline-derived CDR1 and CDR2 are MNHNY and SVGAGI (reference sequence). The CDR3 sequence is 13 residues long. V was trimmed by 2 bases and J by 7 bases, leaving 9 bases between them. In nucleotides, the CDR3 is TGTGCCAGCAGTTACCGGGAGCGGAATGAGCAGTTCTTC. Translated, it gives CASSYRERNEQFF.

The chain recombines TRBV28 with TRBJ1-5; 8 bases map to TRBD1. This CDR3 comprises 16 residues. Germline V gene lookup returns CDR1 MDHEN and CDR2 SYDVKM. Trimming cost V 4 bases and J 1 base; bases outside gene matches: 6. CDR3 nucleotide sequence: TGTGCCAGCAGTTCGGCAGGGGGCTTGAGCAATCAGCCCCAGCATTTT. Its translation: CASSSAGGLSNQPQHF.

In nucleotides, the CDR3 is TGTGCCAGCAGCTTGCCCGTACAGAGCTACGAGCAGTACTTC. Encoded protein: CASSLPVQSYEQYF. This chain joins TRBV13 and TRBJ2-7, with D uncertain. The V end was cut by 3 bases, the J end by 3 bases, with 12 bases between. Germline-derived CDR1 and CDR2 are PRHDT and FYEKMQ (reference sequence). This CDR3 region has 14 residues.

The J gene is TRBJ2-5, the V gene TRBV4-3, with 7 bases identical to TRBD1. This CDR3 comprises 15 residues. The V gene's germline CDR1 is LGHNA and CDR2 YSLEER. J lost 3 bases, V lost 2 bases, and 6 bases had no gene match. The CDR3 coding sequence is TGCGCCAGCAGCCAACGAGTAACAGGGGAAGAGACCCAGTACTTC. Protein sequence: CASSQRVTGEETQYF.

V and J are TRBV28 and TRBJ1-1; D remains unclear. Trimming stripped 7 bases from V and 4 bases from J, with 16 bases between. The CDR3 consists of 14 residues. Germline CDR1 MDHEN, CDR2 SYDVKM. CDR3 residues: CASTLLTKSTEAFF. The CDR3, as DNA: TGTGCCAGCACCCTTTTGACTAAGAGCACTGAAGCTTTCTTT.

The CDR3: CATSSVAGLRQPQHF. CDR3 coding DNA: TGTGCCACCAGCAGTGTAGCAGGGCTGCGACAGCCCCAGCATTTT. The genes are TRBV15 and TRBJ1-5, with D maybe TRBD1 (5 bases). CDR1 and CDR2 (germline): LNHNV, YYDKDF (reference sequence). The CDR3 is 15 amino acids. The V gene lost 3 bases and the J gene lost 7 bases, with 16 bases spanning the gap. Filled out from reference TRBV15 and TRBJ1-5, the complete variable domain reads DAMVIQNPRYQVTQFGKPVTLSCSQTLNHNVMYWYQQKSSQAPKLLFHYYDKDFNNEADTPDNFQSRRPNTSFCFLDIRSPGLGDTAMYLCATSSVAGLRQPQHFGDGTRLSIL.

The V and J genes are TRBV7-9 and TRBJ2-1; tentatively, D is TRBD1 (5 bases). CDR3 size: 12 residues. V lost 3 bases and J 8 bases, leaving 8 bases between the germline ends. Germline V gene sequence: CDR1 SEHNR, CDR2 FQNEAQ (reference sequence). Here the CDR3 reads CASSFQGYEQFF. In DNA, the CDR3 is TGTGCCAGCAGCTTTCAGGGCTATGAGCAGTTCTTC.

This sequence joins TRBV6-5 and TRBJ1-2; possibly TRBD1 for D (6 bases). Trimming shortened V by 1 base and J by 2 bases, and 11 bases separated the two germline ends. The CDR3 totals 15 residues. Germline V lookup: CDR1 MNHEY, CDR2 SVGAGI. CDR3 amino acids: CASSYYRDINYGYTF. The CDR3 bases are TGTGCCAGCAGTTACTATCGGGACATCAACTATGGCTACACCTTC.

The chain is built from TRBV7-2 and TRBJ2-5; 7 bases are a match to TRBD1. Germline V lookup: CDR1 SGHTA, CDR2 FQGNSA. Trimming removed 2 bases from V and 4 bases from J; junction bases left unmatched: 4. CDR3 size: 14 residues. In nucleotides, the CDR3 is TGTGCCAGCAGCTTAAGGGGGCGAGGAGAGACCCAGTACTTC. This translates into CASSLRGRGETQYF.

This chain uses TRBV10-3 with TRBJ1-1; 7 nucleotides match TRBD1. Germline CDR1 and CDR2: ENHRY and SYGVKD. The V gene end was trimmed by 6 bases and the J gene end by 0 bases; junction bases not matched to a gene: 1. The CDR3 consists of 13 residues. The CDR3 DNA sequence: TGTGCCATCAGGGGGACAGTGAACACTGAAGCTTTCTTT. This gives the protein CAIRGTVNTEAFF.

This chain uses TRBV18 with TRBJ1-2, with D possibly matching TRBD1 (6 bases). The V gene lost 3 bases and the J gene lost 7 bases, with 21 bases spanning the gap. CDR3 size: 16 residues. The germline CDR1 and CDR2 sequences are KGHSH and LQKENI. The CDR3, as DNA: TGTGCCAGCTCACCCCGGGACACAAACACCCCGAGTGGCTACACCTTC. This sequence encodes CASSPRDTNTPSGYTF.

The J gene is TRBJ1-2, the V gene TRBV5-1; possibly TRBD1 for D (5 bases). CDR3 size: 14 residues. The V and J ends lost 2 bases and 2 bases respectively, with 10 bases between them. Germline loops: CDR1 SGHRS, CDR2 YFSETQ. Written as DNA, the CDR3 is TGCGCCAGCAGCTTAGACTCAGGGAACTATGGCTACACCTTC. Translating it yields CASSLDSGNYGYTF.

The chain carries TRBV6-6 and TRBJ1-6; the D gene is possibly TRBD1 (5 bases). CDR3 length: 19 residues. With 6 bases removed from V and 5 bases from J, the gap between germline ends came to 26 bases. CDR1 MNHNY and CDR2 SVGAGI come from the germline V gene (reference sequence). The chain's CDR3 is CASSRGIQGGSFDNSPLHF. The CDR3 DNA reads as TGTGCCAGCAGCCGAGGAATCCAGGGAGGTTCTTTCGATAATTCACCCCTCCACTTT.